This is a list of T cell receptor beta chains from one sample in a study of blood T cell repertoires in COVID-19. The method was immunoSEQ multiplex PCR; TCRdb's version includes in-frame clones alone and lacks a portion of them. The data contain a few hundred thousand clones, approximately 88% of them singletons. Sequenced: peripheral blood. These receptors all stem from a woman in her twenties or thirties who had recovered from COVID-19. Each CDR3 is given with its conserved first and last residue. A D gene is named only where the DNA matches it firmly. Not all rows give a size; the values are once, few, many and, for expanded clones, a class.

>TRBV6-1|TRBJ1-5|TRBD1|.|15
TGTGCCAGCAGAACAGACAGGGATCGCAATCAGCCCCAGCATTTT
CASRTDRDRNQPQHF
>TRBV4-1|TRBJ2-7|TRBD2|.|15
TGCGCCAGCAGCCAAGAGTCTCGGGGGGGAAGCGAGCAGTACTTC
CASSQESRGGSEQYF
>TRBV7-9|TRBJ2-3|.|.|13
TGTGCCAGCAGCTTCCCAGGGGCTGATACGCAGTATTTT
CASSFPGADTQYF
>TRBV6-6|TRBJ1-4|.|.|12
TGTGCCAGCAGTCGGCCTCGGGAGAAACTGTTTTTT
CASSRPREKLFF
>TRBV4-2|TRBJ2-2|TRBD2|.|15
TGTGCCAGCAGCCAAGTAGCGGGGAACACCGGGGAGCTGTTTTTT
CASSQVAGNTGELFF
>TRBV5-4|TRBJ2-7|.|.|14
TGTGCCAGCAGCTTGCCAGGGGACCGCAACGAGCAGTACTTC
CASSLPGDRNEQYF
>TRBV2|TRBJ2-7|.|.|15
TGTGCCAGCAGCGAGGACACTATAAGAGATTACGAGCAGTACTTC
CASSEDTIRDYEQYF
>TRBV5-8|TRBJ1-1|TRBD1|.|14
TGTGCCAGCAGCTTTCCCGCAGGGGGCTCGGAAGCTTTCTTT
CASSFPAGGSEAFF
>TRBV15|TRBJ2-5|.|.|11
TGTGCCAGCGGGGACCAAGAGACCCAGTACTTC
CASGDQETQYF
>TRBV30|TRBJ2-2|TRBD2|.|13
TGTGCCTGGCAGTCCGGGGGGGGCAGGGAGCTGTTTTTT
CAWQSGGGRELFF
>TRBV27|TRBJ2-1|TRBD2|.|15
TGTGCCAGCAGTTTTGCTAGCGGGGGGCACGCTGAGCAGTTCTTC
CASSFASGGHAEQFF
>TRBV2|TRBJ1-4|.|.|15
TGTGCCAGCAGACCACCGGGACTAAGTAATGAAAAACTGTTTTTT
CASRPPGLSNEKLFF
>TRBV4-2|TRBJ1-6|.|.|13
TGTGCCAGCAGCCAGGAAACAGGTTCACCCCTCCACTTT
CASSQETGSPLHF
>TRBV7-9|TRBJ1-3|TRBD1|.|17
TGTGCCAGCTCGCAACCCCGACAGGGGGTCTCTGGAAACACCATATATTTT
CASSQPRQGVSGNTIYF
>TRBV5-8|TRBJ2-5|TRBD1|.|14
TGTGCCAGCAGCTGGGGGACAGGGCAAGAGACCCAGTACTTC
CASSWGTGQETQYF
>TRBV28|TRBJ2-7|.|.|15
TGTGCCAGCAGCCCCTACCTCGGGTTCTCCTACGAGCAGTACTTC
CASSPYLGFSYEQYF
>TRBV19|TRBJ2-1|TRBD2|.|13
TGTGCCAGTAGCCCCGGGGGGTACAATGAGCAGTTCTTC
CASSPGGYNEQFF
>TRBV7-8|TRBJ2-3|TRBD2|.|16
TGTGCCAGCAGCACGAGACTAGCGGGGGGCACAGATACGCAGTATTTT
CASSTRLAGGTDTQYF
>TRBV5-4|TRBJ1-2|.|.|13
TGTGCCAGCAGCTTGGATACAATCAACAGGGCCGTTTTT
CASSLDTINRAVF
>TRBV7-9|TRBJ2-5|TRBD2|.|16
TGTGCCAGCAGCCCAACTAGCGGGGGGGCCCCGGAGACCCAGTACTTC
CASSPTSGGAPETQYF
>TRBV5-1|TRBJ1-2|TRBD1|.|15
TGCGCCAGCAGCTTGGTACAGGGGAGTCTGGAGGGCTACACCTTC
CASSLVQGSLEGYTF
>TRBV28|TRBJ1-1|TRBD1|once|18
TGTGCCAGCAGTTTATTCCGTACGCCACAGGGGGCGGGCACTGAAGCTTTCTTT
CASSLFRTPQGAGTEAFF
>TRBV5-1|TRBJ2-3|TRBD2|.|18
TGCGCCAGCAGCCCCGGGACTAGCGGGGACCTTGGCACAGATACGCAGTATTTT
CASSPGTSGDLGTDTQYF
>TRBV7-2|TRBJ1-5|.|.|16
TGTGCCAGCAGCTTCGGACTCGGGGGGGGCTGGCAGCCCCAGCATTTT
CASSFGLGGGWQPQHF
>TRBV7-8|TRBJ1-1|TRBD1|.|15
TGTGCCAGCAGCTTGGACAGGGTGATGAACACTGAAGCTTTCTTT
CASSLDRVMNTEAFF
>TRBV10-3|TRBJ2-2|TRBD2|.|13
TGTGCCATCAGTGAGAACCCGACTAGCGGGCTGTTTTTT
CAISENPTSGLFF
>TRBV20-1|TRBJ1-4|.|.|11
TGCAGTGCAAACAAAAATGAAAAACTGTTTTTT
CSANKNEKLFF
>TRBV10-3|TRBJ1-3|.|.|13
TGTGCCATCAGGGAGGACACAGGAAACACCATATATTTT
CAIREDTGNTIYF
>TRBV28|TRBJ1-2|.|.|11
TGTGCCAGCAGTTCCCAGGGGTTACGCACCTTC
CASSSQGLRTF
>TRBV28|TRBJ2-1|.|.|14
TGTGCCAGCAGGGAAGACAGCTCCTACAATGAGCAGTTCTTC
CASREDSSYNEQFF
>TRBV28|TRBJ1-1|.|.|15
TGTGCCAGCAGTTTGACAGCCGCATCCAACACTGAAGCTTTCTTT
CASSLTAASNTEAFF
>TRBV5-5|TRBJ1-2|.|.|12
TGTGCCAGCAGTGACAGTAACTATGGCTACACCTTC
CASSDSNYGYTF
>TRBV5-5|TRBJ1-5|.|.|15
TGTGCCAGCAGCTTCTCCAGGGGTGGTAATCAGCCCCAGCATTTT
CASSFSRGGNQPQHF
>TRBV5-1|TRBJ2-5|TRBD1|.|16
TGCGCCAGCAGCTTGGCGGACAGGGGGCGCTCGGAGACCCAGTACTTC
CASSLADRGRSETQYF
>TRBV18|TRBJ1-6|TRBD1|.|15
TGTGCCAGCTCACCCACTAAGGGACAGGGGAGTCCCCTCCACTTT
CASSPTKGQGSPLHF
>TRBV6-5|TRBJ1-1|.|.|13
TGTGCCAGCAGTTACTTTTTCGGACAAACGGCTTTCTTT
CASSYFFGQTAFF
>TRBV10-3|TRBJ1-5|TRBD1|.|12
TGTGCCATCCAGGGGGTGGGACAGCCCCAGCATTTT
CAIQGVGQPQHF
>TRBV4-1|TRBJ1-5|.|.|16
TGCGCCAGCAGCCAAGTCTTTGGGGCGGAGAATCAGCCCCAGCATTTT
CASSQVFGAENQPQHF
>TRBV4-2|TRBJ1-5|.|.|16
TGTGCCAGCAGCCAAGAGGAAGGAAGAGGCGATCAGCCCCAGCATTTT
CASSQEEGRGDQPQHF
>TRBV19|TRBJ2-4|.|.|13
TGTGCCAGTAGTCCTTCCCTAAAAAACATTCAGTACTTC
CASSPSLKNIQYF
>TRBV7-2|TRBJ2-5|.|.|13
TGTGCCAGCAGCGGCAGGGGATTCGAGACCCAGTACTTC
CASSGRGFETQYF
>TRBV7-2|TRBJ2-5|.|.|14
TGTGCCAGCAGCGAGCGTGCCACAAAAGAGACCCAGTACTTC
CASSERATKETQYF
>TRBV7-9|TRBJ1-1|.|.|15
TGTGCCAGCAGCTCAACAGCTACCTCGAACACTGAAGCTTTCTTT
CASSSTATSNTEAFF
>TRBV19|TRBJ1-2|.|.|13
TGTGCCACCGGCAGGGGAGCGAACTATGGCTACACCTTC
CATGRGANYGYTF
>TRBV15|TRBJ1-4|.|.|16
TGTGCCACCAGCAGGGAGGACAGTGATCCTAATGAAAAACTGTTTTTT
CATSREDSDPNEKLFF
>TRBV5-6|TRBJ2-7|.|.|14
TGTGCCAGCAGCTTGCGGTACAGAGTCTACGAGCAGTACTTC
CASSLRYRVYEQYF
>TRBV9|TRBJ2-1|.|.|12
TGTGCCAGCAGCGTAGACAGGCATGAGCAGTTCTTC
CASSVDRHEQFF
>TRBV27|TRBJ1-2|TRBD1|.|13
TGTGCCAGCAGTCCACAGGGGGCGCATGGCTACACCTTC
CASSPQGAHGYTF
>TRBV7-2|TRBJ2-5|TRBD2|.|18
TGTGCCAGCAGCTCCGGCGGGCTAGCGGGGGGATACCAAGAGACCCAGTACTTC
CASSSGGLAGGYQETQYF
>TRBV3-1/TRBV3-2|TRBJ1-6|.|.|15
TGTGCCAGCAGCCCCAGAGGGGGTGGCAATTCACCCCTCCACTTT
CASSPRGGGNSPLHF
>TRBV7-8|TRBJ1-1|.|.|15
TGTGCCAGCAGCTTTCGGGGGGATTTAGGTACTGAAGCTTTCTTT
CASSFRGDLGTEAFF
>TRBV27|TRBJ2-7|.|.|13
TGTGCCAGCAGCCCCGGGGGACTCTACGAGCAGTACTTC
CASSPGGLYEQYF
>TRBV6-6|TRBJ2-1|TRBD1|.|12
TGTGCCAGCAGTTACGGCAGGGACAGCCAGTTCTTC
CASSYGRDSQFF
>TRBV5-4|TRBJ2-7|.|.|14
TGTGCCAGCAGCTTGCGGGGTTTAGGCTACGAGCAGTACTTC
CASSLRGLGYEQYF
>TRBV27|TRBJ1-1|TRBD1|.|16
TGTGCCAGCAACCGTATGGGGGGACAGTCGAACACTGAAGCTTTCTTT
CASNRMGGQSNTEAFF
>TRBV15|TRBJ1-2|.|.|14
TGTGCCACCAGCAGGGCAGGGGCTTTATATGGCTACACCTTC
CATSRAGALYGYTF
>TRBV27|TRBJ2-7|TRBD1|.|18
TGTGCCAGCAGTTCCACACCAAGGGACAGGGTAGAACTTCACGAGCAGTACTTC
CASSSTPRDRVELHEQYF
>TRBV28|TRBJ1-1|.|.|13
TGTGCCAGCAGTTCGTACAGGAACACTGAAGCTTTCTTT
CASSSYRNTEAFF
>TRBV24-1|TRBJ2-1|TRBD1|once|16
TGTGCCACCAGTGACCCGGGACAGATGGGGTACAATGAGCAGTTCTTC
CATSDPGQMGYNEQFF
>TRBV5-1|TRBJ1-2|TRBD1|.|14
TGCGCCAGCAGCTTCCAGGGGGCGTATGATGGCTACACCTTC
CASSFQGAYDGYTF